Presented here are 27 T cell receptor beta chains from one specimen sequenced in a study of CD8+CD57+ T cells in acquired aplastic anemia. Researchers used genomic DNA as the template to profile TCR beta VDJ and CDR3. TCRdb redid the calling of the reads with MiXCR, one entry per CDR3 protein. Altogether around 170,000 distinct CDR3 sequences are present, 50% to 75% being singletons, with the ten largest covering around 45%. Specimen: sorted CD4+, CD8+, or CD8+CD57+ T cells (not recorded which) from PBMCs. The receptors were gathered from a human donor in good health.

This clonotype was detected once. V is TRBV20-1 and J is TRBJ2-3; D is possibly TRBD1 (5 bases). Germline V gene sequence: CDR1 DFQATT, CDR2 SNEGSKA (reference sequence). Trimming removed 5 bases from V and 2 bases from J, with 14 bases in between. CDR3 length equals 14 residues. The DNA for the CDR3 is TGCAGTGCTGCAGCCTGGGGCTTCACAGATACGCAGTATTTT. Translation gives CSAAAWGFTDTQYF.

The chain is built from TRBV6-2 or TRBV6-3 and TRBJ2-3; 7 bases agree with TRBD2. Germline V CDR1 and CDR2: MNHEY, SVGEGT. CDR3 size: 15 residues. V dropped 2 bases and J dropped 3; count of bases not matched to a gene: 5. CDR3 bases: TGTGCCAGCAGTTACCTTGGACTAGGGACAGATACGCAGTATTTT. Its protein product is CASSYLGLGTDTQYF.

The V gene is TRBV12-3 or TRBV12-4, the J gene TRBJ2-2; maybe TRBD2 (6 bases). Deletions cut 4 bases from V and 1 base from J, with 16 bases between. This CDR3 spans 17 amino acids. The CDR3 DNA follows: TGTGCCAGCAGTTCGGGGTACGGACTAATGAACACCGGGGAGCTGTTTTTT. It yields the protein CASSSGYGLMNTGELFF.

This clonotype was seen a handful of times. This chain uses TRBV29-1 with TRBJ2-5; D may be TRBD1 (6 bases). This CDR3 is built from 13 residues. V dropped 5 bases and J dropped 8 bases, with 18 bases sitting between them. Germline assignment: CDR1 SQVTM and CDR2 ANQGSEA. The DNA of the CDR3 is TGCAGCGTTAGAGGGGTACAGGGATCCACCCAGTACTTC. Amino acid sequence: CSVRGVQGSTQYF. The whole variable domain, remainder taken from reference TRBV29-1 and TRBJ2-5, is SAVISQKPSRDICQRGTSLTIQCQVDSQVTMMFWYRQQPGQSLTLIATANQGSEATYESGFVIDKFPISRPNLTFSTLTVSNMSPEDSSIYLCSVRGVQGSTQYFGPGTRLLVL.

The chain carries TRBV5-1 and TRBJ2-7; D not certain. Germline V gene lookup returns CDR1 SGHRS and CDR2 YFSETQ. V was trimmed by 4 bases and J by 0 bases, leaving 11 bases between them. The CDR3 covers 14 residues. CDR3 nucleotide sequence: TGCGCCAGCAGCACATCCGACAACTCCTACGAGCAGTACTTC. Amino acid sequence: CASSTSDNSYEQYF.

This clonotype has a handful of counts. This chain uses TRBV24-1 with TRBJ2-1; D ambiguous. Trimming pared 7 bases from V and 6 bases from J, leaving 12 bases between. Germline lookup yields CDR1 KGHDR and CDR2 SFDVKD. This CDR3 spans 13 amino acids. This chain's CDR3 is CATRDGATNEQFF. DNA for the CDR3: TGTGCCACCAGGGATGGCGCGACCAATGAGCAGTTCTTC.

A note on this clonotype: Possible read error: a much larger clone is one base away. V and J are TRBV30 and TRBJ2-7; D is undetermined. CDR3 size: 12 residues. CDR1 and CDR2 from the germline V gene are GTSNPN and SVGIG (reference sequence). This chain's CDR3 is CAWSRMVDERYF. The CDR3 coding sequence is TGTGCCTGGAGCCGGATGGTTGACGAGCGGTACTTC.

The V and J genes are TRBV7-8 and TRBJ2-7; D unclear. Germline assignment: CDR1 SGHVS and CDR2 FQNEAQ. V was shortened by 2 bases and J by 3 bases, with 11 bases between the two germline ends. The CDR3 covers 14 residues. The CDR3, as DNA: TGTGCCAGCAGCTTATCGAATACTTACTACGAGCAGTACTTC. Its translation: CASSLSNTYYEQYF.

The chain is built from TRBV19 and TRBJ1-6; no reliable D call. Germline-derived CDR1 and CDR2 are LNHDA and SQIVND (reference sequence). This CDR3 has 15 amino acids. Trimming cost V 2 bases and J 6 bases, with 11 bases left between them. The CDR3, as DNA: TGTGCCAGTAGTATATGGGAGGGCGTTAATTCACCCCTCCACTTT. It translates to CASSIWEGVNSPLHF. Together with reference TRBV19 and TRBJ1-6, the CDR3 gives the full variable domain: DGGITQSPKYLFRKEGQNVTLSCEQNLNHDAMYWYRQDPGQGLRLIYYSQIVNDFQKGDIAEGYSVSREKKESFPLTVTSAQKNPTAFYLCASSIWEGVNSPLHFGNGTRLTVT.

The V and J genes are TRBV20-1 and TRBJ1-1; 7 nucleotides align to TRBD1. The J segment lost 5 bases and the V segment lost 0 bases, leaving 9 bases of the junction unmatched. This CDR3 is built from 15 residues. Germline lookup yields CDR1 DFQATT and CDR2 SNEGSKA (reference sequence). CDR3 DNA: TGCAGTGCTAGAGATCGGGCAGGGGGGGAAACTGAAGCTTTCTTT. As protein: CSARDRAGGETEAFF.

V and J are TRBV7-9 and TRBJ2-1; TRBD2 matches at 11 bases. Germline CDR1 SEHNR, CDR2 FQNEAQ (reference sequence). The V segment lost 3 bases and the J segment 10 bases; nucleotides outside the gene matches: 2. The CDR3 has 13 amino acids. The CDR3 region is CASSFRLAGEQFF. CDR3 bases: TGTGCCAGCAGCTTTCGACTAGCGGGGGAGCAGTTCTTC.

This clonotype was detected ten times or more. CDR3 protein: CASSLSGYSYEQYF. DNA of the CDR3: TGTGCCAGCAGTTTATCAGGGTACTCCTACGAGCAGTACTTC. V usage is TRBV12-3 or TRBV12-4 and J usage is TRBJ2-7, with D perhaps matching TRBD1 (5 bases). The CDR3 spans 14 residues. The V gene lost 2 bases and the J gene lost 0 bases, with 8 bases spanning the gap.

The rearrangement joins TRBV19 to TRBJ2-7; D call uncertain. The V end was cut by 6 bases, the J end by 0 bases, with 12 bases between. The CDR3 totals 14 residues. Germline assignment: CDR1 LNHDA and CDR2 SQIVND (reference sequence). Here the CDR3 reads CASSWSVGSYEQYF. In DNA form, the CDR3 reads TGTGCCAGTAGCTGGAGTGTCGGCTCCTACGAGCAGTACTTC.

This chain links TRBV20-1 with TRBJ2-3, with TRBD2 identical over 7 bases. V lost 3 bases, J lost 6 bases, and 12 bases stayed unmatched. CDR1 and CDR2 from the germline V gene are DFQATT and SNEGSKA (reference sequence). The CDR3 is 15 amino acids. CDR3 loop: CSASVLRLASDTQYF. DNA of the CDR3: TGCAGTGCTAGTGTACTTCGACTAGCTTCGGATACGCAGTATTTT.

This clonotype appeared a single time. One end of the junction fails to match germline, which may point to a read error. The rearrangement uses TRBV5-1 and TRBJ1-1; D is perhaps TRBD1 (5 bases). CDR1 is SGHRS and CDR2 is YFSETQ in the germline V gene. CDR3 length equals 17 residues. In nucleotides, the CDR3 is TGTGCCAGCAGCCTACAGGCGGCCCCGGGTCTGAACACTGAAGCTTTCTTT. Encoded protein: CASSLQAAPGLNTEAFF.

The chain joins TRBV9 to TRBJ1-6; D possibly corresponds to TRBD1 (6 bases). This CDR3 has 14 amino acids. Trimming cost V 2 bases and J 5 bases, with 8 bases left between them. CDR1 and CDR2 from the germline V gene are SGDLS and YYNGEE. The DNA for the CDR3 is TGTGCCAGCAGCGTCGGGGGCGATAATTCACCCCTCCACTTT. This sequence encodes CASSVGGDNSPLHF.

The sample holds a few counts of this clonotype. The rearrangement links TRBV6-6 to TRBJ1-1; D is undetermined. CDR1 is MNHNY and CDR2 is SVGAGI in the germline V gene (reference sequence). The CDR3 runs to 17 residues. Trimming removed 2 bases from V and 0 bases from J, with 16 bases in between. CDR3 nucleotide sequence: TGTGCCAGCAGTTACGCGCCCGGGCCTCCTATGAACACTGAAGCTTTCTTT. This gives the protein CASSYAPGPPMNTEAFF.

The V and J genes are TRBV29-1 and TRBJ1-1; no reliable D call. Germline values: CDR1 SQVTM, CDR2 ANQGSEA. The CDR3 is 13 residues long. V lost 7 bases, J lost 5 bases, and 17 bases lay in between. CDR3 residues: CSGAGGLLTEAFF. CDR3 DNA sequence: TGCAGCGGGGCCGGTGGGTTATTAACTGAAGCTTTCTTT.

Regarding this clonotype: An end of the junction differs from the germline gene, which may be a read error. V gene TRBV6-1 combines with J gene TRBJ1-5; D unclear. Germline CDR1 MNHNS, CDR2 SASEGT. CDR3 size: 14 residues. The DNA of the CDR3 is TGTGCCAGCAGTGAAGCTCACGGCAATCAGCCACAGCATTTT. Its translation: CASSEAHGNQPQHF.

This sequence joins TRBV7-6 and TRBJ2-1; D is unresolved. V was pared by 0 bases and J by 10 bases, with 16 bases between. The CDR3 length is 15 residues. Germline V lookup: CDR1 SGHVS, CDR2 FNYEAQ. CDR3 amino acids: CASSLARGPTYEQFF. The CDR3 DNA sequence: TGTGCCAGCAGCTTAGCGAGAGGTCCGACCTACGAGCAGTTCTTC.

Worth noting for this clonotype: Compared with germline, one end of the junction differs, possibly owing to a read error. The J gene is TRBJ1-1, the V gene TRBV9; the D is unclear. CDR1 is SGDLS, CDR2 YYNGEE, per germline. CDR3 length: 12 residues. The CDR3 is CSSSGSNTEAFF. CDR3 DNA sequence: TGTTCCAGCAGCGGATCGAACACCGAAGCTTTCTTC.

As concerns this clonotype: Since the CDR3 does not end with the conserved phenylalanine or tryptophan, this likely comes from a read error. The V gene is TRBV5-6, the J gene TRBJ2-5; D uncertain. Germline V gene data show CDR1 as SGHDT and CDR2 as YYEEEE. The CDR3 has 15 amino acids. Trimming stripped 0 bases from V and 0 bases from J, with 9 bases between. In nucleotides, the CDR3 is TGTGCCAGCAGCTTGGAAGCCAACTACCAAGAGACCCAGTACCTC. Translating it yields CASSLEANYQETQYL.

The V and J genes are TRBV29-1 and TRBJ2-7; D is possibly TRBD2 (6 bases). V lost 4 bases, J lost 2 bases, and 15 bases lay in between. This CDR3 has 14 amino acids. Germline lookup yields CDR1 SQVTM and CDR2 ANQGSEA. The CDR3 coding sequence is TGCAGCGTTGCCTTCCATAGCGGAGCCTACGAGCAGTACTTC. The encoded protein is CSVAFHSGAYEQYF.

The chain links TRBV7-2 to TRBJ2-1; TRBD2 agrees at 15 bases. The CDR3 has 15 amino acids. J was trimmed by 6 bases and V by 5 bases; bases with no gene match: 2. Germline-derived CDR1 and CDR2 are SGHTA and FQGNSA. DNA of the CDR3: TGTGCCAGCAGCCAGGGACTAGCGGGGGGCAATGAGCAGTTCTTC. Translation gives CASSQGLAGGNEQFF.

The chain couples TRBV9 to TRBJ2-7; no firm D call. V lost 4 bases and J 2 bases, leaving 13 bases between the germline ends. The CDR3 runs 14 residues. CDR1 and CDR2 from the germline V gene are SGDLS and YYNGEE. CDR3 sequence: CASSQAPGTYEQYF. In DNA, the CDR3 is TGTGCCAGCAGCCAAGCCCCTGGAACCTACGAGCAGTACTTC.

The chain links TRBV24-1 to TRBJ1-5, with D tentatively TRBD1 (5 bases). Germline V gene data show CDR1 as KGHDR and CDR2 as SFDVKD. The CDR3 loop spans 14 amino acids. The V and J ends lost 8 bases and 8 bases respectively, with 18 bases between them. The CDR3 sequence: CATTGGEYDEPQHF. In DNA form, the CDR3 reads TGTGCCACCACGGGAGGGGAGTACGATGAGCCCCAGCATTTT.

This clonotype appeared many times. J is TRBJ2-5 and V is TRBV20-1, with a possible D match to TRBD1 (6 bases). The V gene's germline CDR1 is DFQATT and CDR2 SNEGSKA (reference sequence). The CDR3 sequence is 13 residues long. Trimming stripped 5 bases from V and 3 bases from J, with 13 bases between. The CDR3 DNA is TGCAGTGCTGAGACAGGTATTGAAGAGACCCAGTACTTC. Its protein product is CSAETGIEETQYF.